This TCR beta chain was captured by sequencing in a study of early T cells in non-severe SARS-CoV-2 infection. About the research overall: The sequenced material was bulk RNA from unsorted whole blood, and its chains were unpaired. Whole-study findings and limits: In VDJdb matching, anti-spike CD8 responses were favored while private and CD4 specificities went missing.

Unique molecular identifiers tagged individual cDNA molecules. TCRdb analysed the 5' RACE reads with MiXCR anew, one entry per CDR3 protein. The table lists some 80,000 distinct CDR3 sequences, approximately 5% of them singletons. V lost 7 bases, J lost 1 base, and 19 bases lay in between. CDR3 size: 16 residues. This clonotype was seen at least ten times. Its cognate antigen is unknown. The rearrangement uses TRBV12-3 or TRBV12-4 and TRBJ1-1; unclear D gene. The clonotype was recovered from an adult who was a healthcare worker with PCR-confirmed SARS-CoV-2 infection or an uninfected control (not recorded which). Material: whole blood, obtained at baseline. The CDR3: CASTPGREESNTEAFF. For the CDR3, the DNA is TGTGCCAGCACCCCCGGGAGGGAGGAGTCGAACACTGAAGCTTTCTTT.